The present TCR beta chain was sequenced within a study of T cell repertoires in cytomegalovirus infection. Study-level information: Evidence of both CMV infection and a matching HLA type came from public TCR beta signatures.

TCRdb recomputed calls from the reads with MiXCR, one row per CDR3 protein. Here the sample spans some 350,000 distinct CDR3 sequences, 15% to 20% being singletons. Germline values: CDR1 GTSNPN, CDR2 SVGIG (reference sequence). The CDR3 has 13 residues. Trimming left V 4 bases short and J 4 bases short, with 12 bases between. The TCR sequence derives from a human donor in good health (CMV status not recorded). Some clones in this sample may be carry-over from other donors' samples. This chain links TRBV30 with TRBJ2-3; maybe TRBD2 (5 bases). Input material: PBMCs. CDR3 residues: CAWNPGKADTQYF. The CDR3 DNA sequence: TGTGCCTGGAACCCGGGGAAAGCAGATACGCAGTATTTT.